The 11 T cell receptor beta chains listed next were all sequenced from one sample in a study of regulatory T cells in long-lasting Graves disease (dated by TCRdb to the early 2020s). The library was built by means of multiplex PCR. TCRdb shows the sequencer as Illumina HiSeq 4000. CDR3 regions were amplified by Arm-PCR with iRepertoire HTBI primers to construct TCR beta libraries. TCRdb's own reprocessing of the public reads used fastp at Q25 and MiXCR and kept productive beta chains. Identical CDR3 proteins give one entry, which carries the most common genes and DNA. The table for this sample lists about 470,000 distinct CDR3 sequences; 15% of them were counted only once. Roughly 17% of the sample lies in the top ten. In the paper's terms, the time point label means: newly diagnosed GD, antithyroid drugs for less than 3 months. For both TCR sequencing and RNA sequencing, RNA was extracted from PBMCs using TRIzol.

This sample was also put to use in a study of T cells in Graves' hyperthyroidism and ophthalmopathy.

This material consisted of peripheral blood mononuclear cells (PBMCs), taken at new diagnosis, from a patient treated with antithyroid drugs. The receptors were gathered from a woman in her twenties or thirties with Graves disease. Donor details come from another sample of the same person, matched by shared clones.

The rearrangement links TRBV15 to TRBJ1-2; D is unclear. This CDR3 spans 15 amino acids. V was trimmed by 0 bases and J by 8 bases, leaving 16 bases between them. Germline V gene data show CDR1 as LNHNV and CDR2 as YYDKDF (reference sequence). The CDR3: CATSREEGQTRGYTF. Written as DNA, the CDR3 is TGTGCCACCAGCAGAGAAGAGGGTCAGACCAGGGGCTACACCTTC.

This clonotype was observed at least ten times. CDR3 protein: CASSYPAGHRNTEAFF. For the CDR3, the DNA is TGTGCCAGCAGTTACCCAGCGGGACACCGAAACACTGAAGCTTTCTTT. The chain uses TRBV28 and TRBJ1-1, with D possibly matching TRBD1 (6 bases). The CDR3 extends over 16 amino acids. V was clipped by 4 bases and J by 2 bases, with 17 bases between them. Germline V CDR1 and CDR2: MDHEN, SYDVKM.

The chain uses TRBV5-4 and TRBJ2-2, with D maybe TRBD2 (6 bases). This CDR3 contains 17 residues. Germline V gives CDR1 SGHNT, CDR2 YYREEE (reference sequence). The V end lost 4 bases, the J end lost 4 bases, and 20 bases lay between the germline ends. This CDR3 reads CASSPQLAATLTGELFF. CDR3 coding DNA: TGTGCCAGCAGCCCGCAACTAGCTGCTACCCTCACCGGGGAGCTGTTTTTT.

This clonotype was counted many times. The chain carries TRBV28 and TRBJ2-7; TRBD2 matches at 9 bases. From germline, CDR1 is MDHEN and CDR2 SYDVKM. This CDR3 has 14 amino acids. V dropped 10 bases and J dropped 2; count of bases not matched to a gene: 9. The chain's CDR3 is CATQAGGSTYEQYF. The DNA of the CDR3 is TGTGCCACCCAGGCGGGAGGGAGCACCTACGAGCAGTACTTC.

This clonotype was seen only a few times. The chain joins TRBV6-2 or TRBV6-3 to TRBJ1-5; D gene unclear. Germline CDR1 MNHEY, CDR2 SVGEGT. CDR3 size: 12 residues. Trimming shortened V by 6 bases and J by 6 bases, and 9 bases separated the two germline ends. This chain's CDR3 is CASRPEAQPQHF. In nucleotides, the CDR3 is TGTGCCAGCAGACCAGAGGCTCAGCCCCAGCATTTT.

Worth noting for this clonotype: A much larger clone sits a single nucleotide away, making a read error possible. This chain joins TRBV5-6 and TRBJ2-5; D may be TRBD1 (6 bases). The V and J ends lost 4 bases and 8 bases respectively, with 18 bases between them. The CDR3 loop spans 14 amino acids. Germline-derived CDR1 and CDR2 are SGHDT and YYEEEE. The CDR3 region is CASSRDKGRGTQYF. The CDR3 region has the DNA TGTGCCAGCAGCCGGGACAAGGGGCGCGGAACCCAGTACTTC.

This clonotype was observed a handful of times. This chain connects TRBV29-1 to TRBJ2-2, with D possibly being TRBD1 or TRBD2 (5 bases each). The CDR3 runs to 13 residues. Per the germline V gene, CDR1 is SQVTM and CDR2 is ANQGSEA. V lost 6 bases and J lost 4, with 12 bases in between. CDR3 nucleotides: TGCAGCGTGTGGGGGAGTGGCACCGGGGAGCTGTTTTTT. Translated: CSVWGSGTGELFF.

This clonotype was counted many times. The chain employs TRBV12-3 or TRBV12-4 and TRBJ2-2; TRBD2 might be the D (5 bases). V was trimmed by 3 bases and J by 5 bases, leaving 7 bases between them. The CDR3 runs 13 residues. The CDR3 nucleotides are TGTGCCAGCAGTTTCGGACTGACCGGGGAGCTGTTTTTT. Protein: CASSFGLTGELFF.

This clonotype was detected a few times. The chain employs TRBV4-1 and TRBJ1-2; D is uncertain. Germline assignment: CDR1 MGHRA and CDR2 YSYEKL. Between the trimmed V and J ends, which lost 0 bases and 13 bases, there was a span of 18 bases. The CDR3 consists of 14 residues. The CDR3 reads CASSQDPTPGKGTF. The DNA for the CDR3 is TGCGCCAGCAGCCAAGATCCCACTCCGGGGAAAGGCACCTTC.

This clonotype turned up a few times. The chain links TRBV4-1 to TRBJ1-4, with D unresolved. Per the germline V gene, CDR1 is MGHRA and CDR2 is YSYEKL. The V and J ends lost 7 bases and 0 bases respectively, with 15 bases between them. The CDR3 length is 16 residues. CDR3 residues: CASTLYVQATNEKLFF. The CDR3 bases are TGCGCCAGCACCCTCTACGTTCAGGCAACTAATGAAAAACTGTTTTTT.

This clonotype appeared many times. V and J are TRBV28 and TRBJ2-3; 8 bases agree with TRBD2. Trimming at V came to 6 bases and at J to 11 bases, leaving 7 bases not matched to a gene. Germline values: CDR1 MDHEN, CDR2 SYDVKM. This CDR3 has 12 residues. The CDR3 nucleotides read TGTGCCAGCAGCCCCGGGCTAGCGGGGCAGTATTTT. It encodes CASSPGLAGQYF. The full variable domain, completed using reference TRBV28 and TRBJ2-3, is DVKVTQSSRYLVKRTGEKVFLECVQDMDHENMFWYRQDPGLGLRLIYFSYDVKMKEKGDIPEGYSVSREKKERFSLILESASTNQTSMYLCASSPGLAGQYFGPGTRLTVL.